This T cell receptor (beta chain) was recorded in a study of control samples from healthy donors and cancer patients. The table came from immunoSEQ multiplex PCR; TCRdb's copy has only in-frame clones and leaves some out. The data contain around 190,000 clones, just over 90% of them singletons. There are a few counts of this clone. This sequence originates from a man under 40 in good health. Sequencing input: blood.

The CDR3 DNA sequence: TGTGCCATCAGGACAGGGGACTATGGCTACACCTTC. This sequence encodes CAIRTGDYGYTF. The gene calls are TRBV10-3 and TRBJ1-2; 8 bases match TRBD1. This CDR3 comprises 12 residues. V dropped 6 bases and J dropped 3; count of bases not matched to a gene: 0. Germline-derived CDR1 and CDR2 are ENHRY and SYGVKD.